The clone carrying this T cell receptor beta chain appeared a few times. This entry is derived from a study of T-cell reconstitution after alpha-beta-depleted transplantation in children. Preparation of the TCRbeta library was carried out with unique molecular identifiers. A single record per CDR3 protein comes from TCRdb applying MiXCR to the PCR reads. The repertoire holds about 260,000 distinct CDR3 sequences, with roughly 10% as singletons. The V gene lost 6 bases and the J gene lost 10 bases, with 12 bases spanning the gap. This CDR3 spans 11 amino acids. Germline loops: CDR1 LNHDA, CDR2 SQIVND (reference sequence).

This sample comprised peripheral blood, obtained 180 days after TCRalphabeta/CD19-depleted stem cell transplant. The rearrangement uses TRBV19 and TRBJ1-1, with D maybe TRBD1 (5 bases). The TCR comes from a male patient between 2 and 10 years old who had a stem cell transplant for chronic granulomatous disease, so the T cells may come from the graft donor. The CDR3: CASRLREGAFF. In DNA, the CDR3 is TGTGCCAGTAGACTCAGGGAAGGAGCTTTCTTT.